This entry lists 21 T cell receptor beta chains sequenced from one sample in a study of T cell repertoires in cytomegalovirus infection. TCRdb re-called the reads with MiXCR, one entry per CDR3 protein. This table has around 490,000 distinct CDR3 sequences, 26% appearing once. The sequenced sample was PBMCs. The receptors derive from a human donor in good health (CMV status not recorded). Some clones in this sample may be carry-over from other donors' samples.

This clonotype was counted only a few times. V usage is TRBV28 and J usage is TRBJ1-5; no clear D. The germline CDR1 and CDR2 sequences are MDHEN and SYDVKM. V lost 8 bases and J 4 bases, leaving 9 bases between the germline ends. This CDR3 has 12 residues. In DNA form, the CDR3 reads TGTGCCAGCGGACCACATAATCAGCCCCAGCATTTT. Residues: CASGPHNQPQHF. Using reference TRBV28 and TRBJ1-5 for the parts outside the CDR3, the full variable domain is DVKVTQSSRYLVKRTGEKVFLECVQDMDHENMFWYRQDPGLGLRLIYFSYDVKMKEKGDIPEGYSVSREKKERFSLILESASTNQTSMYLCASGPHNQPQHFGDGTRLSIL.

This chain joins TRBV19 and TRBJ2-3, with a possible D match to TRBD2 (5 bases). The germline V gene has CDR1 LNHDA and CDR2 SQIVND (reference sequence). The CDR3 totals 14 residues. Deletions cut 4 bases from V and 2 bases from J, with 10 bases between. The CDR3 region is CASSSGYNTDTQYF. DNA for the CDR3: TGTGCCAGTAGTAGCGGGTACAACACAGATACGCAGTATTTT.

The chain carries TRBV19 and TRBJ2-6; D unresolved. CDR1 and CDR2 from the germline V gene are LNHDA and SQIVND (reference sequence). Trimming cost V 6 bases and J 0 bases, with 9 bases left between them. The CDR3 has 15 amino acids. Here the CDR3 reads CASSFIRSGANVLTF. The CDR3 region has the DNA TGTGCCAGTAGCTTCATCCGCTCTGGGGCCAACGTCCTGACTTTC. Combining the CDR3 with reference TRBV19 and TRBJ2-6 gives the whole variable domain DGGITQSPKYLFRKEGQNVTLSCEQNLNHDAMYWYRQDPGQGLRLIYYSQIVNDFQKGDIAEGYSVSREKKESFPLTVTSAQKNPTAFYLCASSFIRSGANVLTFGAGSRLTVL.

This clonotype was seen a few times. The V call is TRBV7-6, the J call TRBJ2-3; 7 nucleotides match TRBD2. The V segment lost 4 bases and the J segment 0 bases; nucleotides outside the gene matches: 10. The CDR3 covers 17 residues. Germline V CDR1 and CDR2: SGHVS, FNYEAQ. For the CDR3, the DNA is TGTGCCAGCAGCTCCACCGGGGGGAAGCGGAGCACAGATACGCAGTATTTT. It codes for CASSSTGGKRSTDTQYF.

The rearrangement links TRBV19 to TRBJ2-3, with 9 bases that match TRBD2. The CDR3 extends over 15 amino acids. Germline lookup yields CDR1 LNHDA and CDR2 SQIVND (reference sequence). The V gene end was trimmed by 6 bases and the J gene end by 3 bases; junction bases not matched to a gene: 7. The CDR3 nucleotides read TGTGCCAGTAGCGATCTAGCGGGACTTACAGATACGCAGTATTTT. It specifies CASSDLAGLTDTQYF.

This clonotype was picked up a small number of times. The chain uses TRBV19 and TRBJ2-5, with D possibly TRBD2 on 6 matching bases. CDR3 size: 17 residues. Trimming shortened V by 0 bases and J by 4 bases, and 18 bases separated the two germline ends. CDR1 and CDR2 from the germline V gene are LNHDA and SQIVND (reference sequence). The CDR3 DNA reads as TGTGCCAGTAGTATAGATCTAGGAGTAGGGCGGGGAGAGACCCAGTACTTC. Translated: CASSIDLGVGRGETQYF.

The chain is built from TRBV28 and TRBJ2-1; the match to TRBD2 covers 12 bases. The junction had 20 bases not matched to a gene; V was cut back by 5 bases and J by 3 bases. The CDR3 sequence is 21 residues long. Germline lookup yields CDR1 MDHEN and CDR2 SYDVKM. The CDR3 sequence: CASSHPSGLAGTPLYYNEQFF. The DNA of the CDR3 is TGTGCCAGCAGTCACCCCTCCGGACTAGCGGGGACACCTCTCTACTACAATGAGCAGTTCTTC.

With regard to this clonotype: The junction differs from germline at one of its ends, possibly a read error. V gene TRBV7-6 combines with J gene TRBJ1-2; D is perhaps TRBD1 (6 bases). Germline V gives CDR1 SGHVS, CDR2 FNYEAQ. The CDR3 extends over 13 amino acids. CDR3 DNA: TGTCCCAGCAGCTTAGCCTTAGGGGGGAAGTACACCTTC. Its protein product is CPSSLALGGKYTF. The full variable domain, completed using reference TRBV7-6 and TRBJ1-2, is GAGVSQSPRYKVTKRGQDVALRCDPISGHVSLYWYRQALGQGPEFLTYFNYEAQQDKSGLPNDRFSAERPEGSISTLTIQRTEQRDSAMYRCPSSLALGGKYTFGSGTRLTVV.

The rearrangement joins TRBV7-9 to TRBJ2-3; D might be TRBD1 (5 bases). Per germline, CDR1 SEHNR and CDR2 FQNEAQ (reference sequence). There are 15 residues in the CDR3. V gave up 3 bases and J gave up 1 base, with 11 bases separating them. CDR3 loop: CASSFQGSGTDTQYF. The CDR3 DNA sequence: TGTGCCAGCAGCTTCCAGGGATCGGGCACAGATACGCAGTATTTT.

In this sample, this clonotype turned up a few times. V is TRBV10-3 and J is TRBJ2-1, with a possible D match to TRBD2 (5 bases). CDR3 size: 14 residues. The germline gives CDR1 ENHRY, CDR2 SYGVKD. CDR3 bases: TGTGCGGCCTCAAAGCAGGAGAGGGAAAATGAGCAGTTCTTC. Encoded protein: CAASKQERENEQFF.

The CDR3 reads CSVGSGGNQPQHF. In nucleotides, the CDR3 is TGCAGCGTTGGGTCGGGGGGCAATCAGCCCCAGCATTTT. This rearrangement joins TRBV29-1 to TRBJ1-5, with a possible D match to TRBD1 (5 bases). V was pared by 4 bases and J by 2 bases, with 9 bases between. The CDR3 is 13 residues long. Looked up from germline, CDR1 is SQVTM and CDR2 is ANQGSEA.

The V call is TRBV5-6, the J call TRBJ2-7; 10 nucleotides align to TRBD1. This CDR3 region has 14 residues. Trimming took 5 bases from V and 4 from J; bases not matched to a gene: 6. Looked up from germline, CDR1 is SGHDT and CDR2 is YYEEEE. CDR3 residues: CASSYTGQGYEQYV. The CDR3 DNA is TGTGCCAGCAGTTATACGGGACAGGGGTACGAGCAGTACGTC.

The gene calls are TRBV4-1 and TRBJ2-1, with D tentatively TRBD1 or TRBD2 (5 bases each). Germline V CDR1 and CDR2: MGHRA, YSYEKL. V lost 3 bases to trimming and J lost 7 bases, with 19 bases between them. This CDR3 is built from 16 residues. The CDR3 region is CASSQRPGPAVNEQFF. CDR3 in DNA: TGCGCCAGCAGCCAGCGTCCGGGGCCCGCAGTAAATGAGCAGTTCTTC.

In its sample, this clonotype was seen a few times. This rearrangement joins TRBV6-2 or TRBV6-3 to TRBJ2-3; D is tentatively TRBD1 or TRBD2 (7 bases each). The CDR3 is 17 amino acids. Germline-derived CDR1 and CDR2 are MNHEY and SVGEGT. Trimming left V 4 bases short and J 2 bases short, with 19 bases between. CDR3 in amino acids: CASSWDYRGLSTDTQYF. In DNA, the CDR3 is TGTGCCAGCAGTTGGGACTACAGGGGCCTTTCCACAGATACGCAGTATTTT.

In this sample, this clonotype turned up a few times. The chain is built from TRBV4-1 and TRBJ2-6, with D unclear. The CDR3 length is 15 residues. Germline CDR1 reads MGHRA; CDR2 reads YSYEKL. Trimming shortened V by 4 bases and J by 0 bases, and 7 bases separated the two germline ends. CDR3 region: CASSLITSGANVLTF. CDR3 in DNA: TGCGCCAGCAGCCTCATTACCTCTGGGGCCAACGTCCTGACTTTC.

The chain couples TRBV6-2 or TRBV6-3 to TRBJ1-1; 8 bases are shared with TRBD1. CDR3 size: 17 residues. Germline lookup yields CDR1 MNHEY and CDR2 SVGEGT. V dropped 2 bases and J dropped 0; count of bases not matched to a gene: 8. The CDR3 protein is CASSYPDRGYMNTEAFF. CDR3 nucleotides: TGTGCCAGCAGTTACCCAGACAGGGGATACATGAACACTGAAGCTTTCTTT.

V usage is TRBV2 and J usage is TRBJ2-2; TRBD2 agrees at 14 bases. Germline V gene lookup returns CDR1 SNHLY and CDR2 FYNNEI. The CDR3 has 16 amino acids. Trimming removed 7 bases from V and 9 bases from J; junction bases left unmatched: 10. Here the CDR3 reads CASIPGTSGSWRELFF. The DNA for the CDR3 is TGTGCCAGCATTCCCGGGACTAGCGGGAGTTGGAGGGAGCTGTTTTTT.

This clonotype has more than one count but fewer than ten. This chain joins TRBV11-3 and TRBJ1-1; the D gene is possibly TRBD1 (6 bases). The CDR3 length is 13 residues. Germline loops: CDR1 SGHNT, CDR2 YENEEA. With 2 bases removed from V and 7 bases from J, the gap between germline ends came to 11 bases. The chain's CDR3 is CASSLRGENEAFF. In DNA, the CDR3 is TGTGCCAGCAGCTTAAGGGGGGAGAATGAAGCTTTCTTT.

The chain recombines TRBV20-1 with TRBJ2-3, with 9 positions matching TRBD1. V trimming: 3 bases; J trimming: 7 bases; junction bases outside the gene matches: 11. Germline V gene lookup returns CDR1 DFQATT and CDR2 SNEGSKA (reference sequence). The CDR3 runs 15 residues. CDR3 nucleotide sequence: TGCAGTGCTAGTCTTCTGGGACAGGGACCATATACGCAGTATTTT. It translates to CSASLLGQGPYTQYF.

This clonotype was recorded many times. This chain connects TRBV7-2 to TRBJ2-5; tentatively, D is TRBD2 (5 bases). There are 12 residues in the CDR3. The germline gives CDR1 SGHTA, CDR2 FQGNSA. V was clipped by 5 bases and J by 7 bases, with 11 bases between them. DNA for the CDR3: TGTGCCAGCAGCCCACTCCGGGGGACCCAGTACTTC. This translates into CASSPLRGTQYF. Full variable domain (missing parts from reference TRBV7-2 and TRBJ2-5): GAGVSQSPSNKVTEKGKDVELRCDPISGHTALYWYRQSLGQGLEFLIYFQGNSAPDKSGLPSDRFSAERTGGSVSTLTIQRTQQEDSAVYLCASSPLRGTQYFGPGTRLLVL.

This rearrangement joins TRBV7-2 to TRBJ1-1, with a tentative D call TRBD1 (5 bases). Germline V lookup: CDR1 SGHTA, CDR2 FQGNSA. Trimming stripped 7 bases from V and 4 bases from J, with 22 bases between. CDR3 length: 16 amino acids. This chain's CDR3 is CASIPLIRVQGTEAFF. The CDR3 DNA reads TGTGCCAGCATTCCCCTAATTCGGGTTCAGGGCACTGAAGCTTTCTTT.